The next 16 T cell receptor beta chains were all read from a single sample in a study of technical replicates of blood from a handful of donors. Profiling relied on immunoSEQ multiplex PCR, and the TCRdb table lists in-frame clones only, not all of them. The sample holds some 64,000 clones, more than 75% seen once. Sequenced input: PBMCs. The origin of the receptors is a human donor in good health. Some clones in this sample may be carry-over from other donors' samples.

The chain has TRBV5-5 and TRBJ2-7; no clear D. CDR1 is SGHKS and CDR2 is YYEKEE in the germline V gene (reference sequence). CDR3 size: 13 residues. Trimming took off 0 bases at V and 0 bases at J, with 4 bases between the two ends. The CDR3 sequence: CASSLVNSYEQYF. The CDR3 region has the DNA TGTGCCAGCAGCTTGGTCAACTCCTACGAGCAGTACTTC.

The V gene is TRBV10-3, the J gene TRBJ1-3; D perhaps matches TRBD1 (5 bases). V lost 0 bases, J lost 8 bases, and 20 bases lay in between. CDR3 length: 17 residues. CDR1 and CDR2 from the germline V gene are ENHRY and SYGVKD. In nucleotides, the CDR3 is TGTGCCATCAGTGAGTCTAGCTGGCGTCTATCGGGGGACACCATATATTTT. Encoded protein: CAISESSWRLSGDTIYF.

The chain recombines TRBV6-1 with TRBJ1-5; D is undetermined. Germline values: CDR1 MNHNS, CDR2 SASEGT. This CDR3 comprises 15 residues. V was pared by 2 bases and J by 2 bases, with 10 bases between. The CDR3 DNA sequence: TGTGCCAGCAGTGAATCCGGCGGGGGCAATCAGCCCCAGCATTTT. The encoded protein is CASSESGGGNQPQHF.

V usage is TRBV2 and J usage is TRBJ2-1; 7 positions agree with TRBD1. CDR3 length: 16 residues. Germline loops: CDR1 SNHLY, CDR2 FYNNEI. The V gene end was trimmed by 6 bases and the J gene end by 0 bases; junction bases not matched to a gene: 8. The CDR3 coding sequence is TGTGCCAGCAGGGACAGGACTGGAATCTCCTACAATGAGCAGTTCTTC. Its translation is CASRDRTGISYNEQFF.

This clone was counted once. The chain has TRBV7-8 and TRBJ1-2; possible D gene TRBD1, 6 bases. The CDR3 length is 13 residues. V lost 3 bases and J lost 6, with 11 bases in between. The V gene's germline CDR1 is SGHVS and CDR2 FQNEAQ. CDR3 in amino acids: CASSFGQLDGYTF. In DNA, the CDR3 is TGTGCCAGCAGCTTCGGACAGCTTGATGGCTACACCTTC.

V usage is TRBV7-9 and J usage is TRBJ2-5; D possibly corresponds to TRBD2 (5 bases). The CDR3 has 16 residues. The germline CDR1 and CDR2 sequences are SEHNR and FQNEAQ (reference sequence). V shed 0 bases and J shed 2 bases, with 13 bases lying between them. CDR3 DNA sequence: TGTGCCAGCAGCTTAGCGTTGGACTTACTTCAAGAGACCCAGTACTTC. It specifies CASSLALDLLQETQYF.

This rearrangement joins TRBV4-3 to TRBJ2-5; no definite D call. Germline CDR1 and CDR2: LGHNA and YSLEER. This CDR3 has 14 residues. The V end lost 1 base, the J end lost 6 bases, and 12 bases lay between the germline ends. The CDR3 spells CASSQGQTSQTQYF. CDR3 bases: TGCGCCAGCAGCCAAGGCCAAACGAGTCAGACCCAGTACTTC.

The chain combines TRBV5-1 with TRBJ2-1, with D possibly matching TRBD2 (6 bases). Germline CDR1 SGHRS, CDR2 YFSETQ. With 2 bases removed from V and 4 bases from J, the gap between germline ends came to 10 bases. This CDR3 spans 14 amino acids. The CDR3 region is CASSFGTSYNEQFF. The CDR3 DNA follows: TGCGCCAGCAGCTTTGGGACTTCTTACAATGAGCAGTTCTTC.

This chain links TRBV7-9 with TRBJ2-7, with 7 positions matching TRBD1. Trimming at V came to 9 bases and at J to 2 bases, leaving 7 bases not matched to a gene. Germline V gene sequence: CDR1 SEHNR, CDR2 FQNEAQ (reference sequence). CDR3 length: 13 amino acids. The chain's CDR3 is CASPPGQTYEQYF. The CDR3 DNA is TGTGCCAGTCCCCCGGGACAGACCTACGAGCAGTACTTC.

The chain combines TRBV29-1 with TRBJ2-1, with D tentatively TRBD2 (6 bases). V was cut by 4 bases and J by 11 bases, with 21 bases left in between. The CDR3 is made up of 14 amino acids. Germline values: CDR1 SQVTM, CDR2 ANQGSEA. The CDR3 region is CSVGGANRGSKQFF. The CDR3 nucleotides read TGCAGCGTTGGGGGTGCGAATCGGGGGAGTAAGCAGTTCTTC.

This rearrangement joins TRBV4-3 to TRBJ2-3; TRBD1 matches at 8 bases. The V segment lost 3 bases and the J segment 0 bases; nucleotides outside the gene matches: 2. Germline-derived CDR1 and CDR2 are LGHNA and YSLEER. The CDR3 contains 15 residues. The CDR3 reads CASSQGQVSTDTQYF. CDR3 sequence (DNA): TGCGCCAGCAGCCAGGGACAGGTCAGCACAGATACGCAGTATTTT.

The gene calls are TRBV7-8 and TRBJ1-2; D not certain. Germline V gene sequence: CDR1 SGHVS, CDR2 FQNEAQ. This CDR3 has 13 residues. Trimming took off 3 bases at V and 0 bases at J, with 5 bases between the two ends. The CDR3 sequence is CASSLYTNYGYTF. The CDR3 region has the DNA TGTGCCAGCAGCTTGTACACTAACTATGGCTACACCTTC.

There are a few counts of this clone. This sequence joins TRBV4-2 and TRBJ1-1; D remains ambiguous. Germline V gives CDR1 LGHNA, CDR2 YNFKEQ. V lost 1 base, J lost 1 base, and 10 bases lay in between. The CDR3 length is 15 residues. The CDR3 DNA sequence: TGTGCCAGCAGCCAAGGAGAAGAAAGGAACACTGAAGCTTTCTTT. This codes for CASSQGEERNTEAFF.

J is TRBJ2-3 and V is TRBV6-1; 8 bases align to TRBD2. This CDR3 spans 14 amino acids. After removal of 2 bases from V and 6 bases from J, the junction contained 4 bases not matched to a gene. Germline assignment: CDR1 MNHNS and CDR2 SASEGT. The CDR3 coding sequence is TGTGCCAGCAGTGAACTACCGGGGGGGGATACGCAGTATTTT. It translates to CASSELPGGDTQYF.

The J gene is TRBJ2-1, the V gene TRBV28, with D unclear. V lost 5 bases, J lost 6 bases, and 11 bases lay in between. The germline V gene has CDR1 MDHEN and CDR2 SYDVKM. The CDR3 spans 13 residues. The CDR3 region is CASSPARGNEQFF. The CDR3 region has the DNA TGTGCCAGCAGTCCCGCACGAGGCAATGAGCAGTTCTTC.

The rearrangement joins TRBV6-1 to TRBJ2-2; 7 bases line up with TRBD1. The CDR3 has 16 residues. Germline assignment: CDR1 MNHNS and CDR2 SASEGT. The V segment lost 2 bases and the J segment 4 bases; nucleotides outside the gene matches: 7. The CDR3 nucleotides read TGTGCCAGCAGTGAACGGGTAACAGGGGCCACCGGGGAGCTGTTTTTT. Protein: CASSERVTGATGELFF.